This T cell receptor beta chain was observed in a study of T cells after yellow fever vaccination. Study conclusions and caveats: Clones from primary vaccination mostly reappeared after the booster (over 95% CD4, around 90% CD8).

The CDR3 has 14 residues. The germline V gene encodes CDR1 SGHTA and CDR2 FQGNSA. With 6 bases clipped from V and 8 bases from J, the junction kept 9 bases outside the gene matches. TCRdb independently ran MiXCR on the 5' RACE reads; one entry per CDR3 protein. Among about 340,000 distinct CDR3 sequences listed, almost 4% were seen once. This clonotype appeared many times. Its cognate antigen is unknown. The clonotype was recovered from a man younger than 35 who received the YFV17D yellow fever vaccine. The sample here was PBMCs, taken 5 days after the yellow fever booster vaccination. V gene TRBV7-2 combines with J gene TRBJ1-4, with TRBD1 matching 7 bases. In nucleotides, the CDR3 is TGTGCCAGCAGTTACAGGGGTTTGGACGAAAAACTGTTTTTT. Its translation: CASSYRGLDEKLFF.